Described below is a single T cell receptor (beta chain) sequence and its context. V lost 12 bases and J 1 base, leaving 9 bases between the germline ends. Per the germline V gene, CDR1 is KGHDR and CDR2 is SFDVKD. The CDR3 totals 12 residues. Method: immunoSEQ multiplex PCR; TCRdb's copy keeps in-frame clones and lacks some. The sample comprises about 140,000 clones, roughly 85% of which are singletons, and less than 5.5% rests with the top ten. The data are from a study of blood T cell repertoires in COVID-19. V usage is TRBV24-1 and J usage is TRBJ1-3; D not resolved. This TCR was sampled from a human donor in a cohort sampled during active COVID-19. The sequencing input was peripheral blood. The CDR3 loop reads CAARSSGNTIYF. The DNA for the CDR3 is TGTGCCGCACGGAGTTCTGGAAACACCATATATTTT.